This TCR beta chain was found in a study of T cells in Graves' hyperthyroidism and ophthalmopathy. From RNA transcripts, TCR beta CDR3 regions were amplified. Initially, a first-round RT-PCR of the TCR CDR3 employed the HTBI primer set. TCRdb reanalysed the multiplex PCR reads using MiXCR and keeps one entry per CDR3 protein. Counted here are roughly 300,000 distinct CDR3 sequences, approximately 15% occurring once; the ten biggest clones make up approximately 25%. Study outcomes and limitations: Blood also carried most thyroid clonotypes expanded above 0.001.

Disease duration under 2 months; hyperthyroidism patients were aged 18 to 65. This clonotype was counted between two and nine times. The target antigen is unknown. The J segment lost 7 bases and the V segment lost 4 bases, leaving 4 bases of the junction unmatched. CDR1 and CDR2 (germline): DFQATT, SNEGSKA (reference sequence). CDR3 length: 12 residues. This rearrangement joins TRBV20-1 to TRBJ1-2, with TRBD1 matching over 9 bases. Sequencing input: blood. The origin of this receptor is a woman younger than 45 with Graves' hyperthyroidism. CDR3 in amino acids: CSAKQGAVGYTF. The CDR3, as DNA: TGCAGTGCTAAACAGGGGGCGGTTGGCTACACCTTC.